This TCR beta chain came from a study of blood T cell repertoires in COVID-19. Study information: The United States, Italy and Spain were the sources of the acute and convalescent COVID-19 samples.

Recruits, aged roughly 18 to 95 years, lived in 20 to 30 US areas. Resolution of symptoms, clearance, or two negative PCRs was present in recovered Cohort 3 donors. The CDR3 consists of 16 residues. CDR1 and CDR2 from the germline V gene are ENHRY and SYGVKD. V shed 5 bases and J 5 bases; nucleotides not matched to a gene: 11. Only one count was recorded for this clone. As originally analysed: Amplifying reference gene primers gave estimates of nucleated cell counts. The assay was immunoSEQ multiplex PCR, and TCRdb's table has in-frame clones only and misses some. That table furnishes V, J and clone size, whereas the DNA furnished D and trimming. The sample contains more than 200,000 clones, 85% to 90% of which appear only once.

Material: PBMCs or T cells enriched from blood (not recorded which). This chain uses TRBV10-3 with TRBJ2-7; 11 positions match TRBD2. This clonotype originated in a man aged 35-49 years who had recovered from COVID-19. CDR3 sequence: CAISQITSGSSHEQYF. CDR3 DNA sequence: TGTGCCATCAGTCAGATTACTAGCGGGAGTTCCCACGAGCAGTACTTC.